This TCR beta chain was sequenced during a study of cytomegalovirus exposure and HLA in healthy donors. Remarks on this clone: Its antigen remains unidentified.

Sequenced by immunoSEQ multiplex PCR; TCRdb stores in-frame clones only, minus some. This sample yields about 300,000 clones, of which approximately 87% are seen a single time; 0.92% belongs to the top ten. Germline-derived CDR1 and CDR2 are SGHNT and YYREEE (reference sequence). Trimming cost V 2 bases and J 10 bases; bases outside gene matches: 7. CDR3 length: 13 residues. Broader study findings: Reports showed the classifier diagnosing cytomegalovirus status with high specificity and sensitivity. The study put 150 to 200 TCR beta chains on its list as cytomegalovirus-associated. Subsequent analysis showed first-cohort TCR clusters tending to co-occur in roughly 130 validation repertoires. Testing in vitro showed a few CMV-associated chains specific for CMV antigens.

The V call is TRBV5-4, the J call TRBJ1-2; TRBD1 matches at 8 bases. This TCR came from a woman under 30 in good health and CMV-seronegative. Sample: PBMCs. The DNA for the CDR3 is TGTGCCAGCAGCTTCGTCCAGGGGGCGTCCTACACCTTC. Its protein is CASSFVQGASYTF. The full variable domain, its missing parts supplied by reference TRBV5-4 and TRBJ1-2, is ETGVTQSPTHLIKTRGQQVTLRCSSQSGHNTVSWYQQALGQGPQFIFQYYREEENGRGNFPPRFSGLQFPNYSSELNVNALELDDSALYLCASSFVQGASYTFGSGTRLTVV.